The 24 T cell receptor beta chains in this list originate from one sample, sequenced in a study of T cell clonality in common variable immunodeficiency. For these TCRs, the target antigens are not known. Study observations and caveats: Common variable immunodeficiency TCR beta sequences reportedly had fewer deletions and N-nucleotide insertions.

Data came from immunoSEQ multiplex PCR; TCRdb stores just in-frame clones and leaves some out. This sample has about 19,000 clones, each found more than once. The source material was peripheral blood mononuclear cells. The receptors come from a human donor with common variable immunodeficiency.

This clone turned up a few times. The CDR3 end is not reached by the read, which stops 3 residues before it; the germline J gene fills it in. The chain is built from TRBV7-2 and TRBJ2-1; D might be TRBD1 or TRBD2, each matching 6 bases. The CDR3 consists of 13 residues. The germline CDR1 and CDR2 sequences are SGHTA and FQGNSA. The V and J ends lost 8 bases and 6 bases respectively, with 14 bases between them. The CDR3 loop is CASQTGRFNEQFF. CDR3 bases read: TGTGCCAGCCAAACAGGGAGGTTCAATGAG.

This clone occurred a few times. Read coverage stops 3 residues before the CDR3 terminus; the germline J gene supplies the remainder. This chain connects TRBV5-1 to TRBJ2-7, with 10 nucleotides matching TRBD1. The CDR3 is 17 residues long. The germline V gene has CDR1 SGHRS and CDR2 YFSETQ. After removal of 0 bases from V and 4 bases from J, the junction contained 10 bases not matched to a gene. The CDR3 here is CASSLGRLPGQGYEQYF. The CDR3 DNA, read in part, is TGCGCCAGCAGCTTGGGGCGACTCCCGGGACAGGGGTACGAG.

Regarding this clone: Coverage ceases 3 residues before the CDR3 finishes, and the germline J gene fills in the end. V and J are TRBV20-1 and TRBJ1-5, with a weak D call TRBD1 (6 bases). This CDR3 is built from 14 residues. V shed 6 bases and J shed 4 bases, with 16 bases lying between them. CDR1 is DFQATT, CDR2 SNEGSKA, per germline (reference sequence). This CDR3 is CSAHPYRENQPQHF. The sequenced part of the CDR3 DNA is TGCAGTGCACACCCTTACAGGGAAAATCAGCCC.

A few counts support this clone. The read terminates 3 residues ahead of where the CDR3 ends, so the germline J gene completes it. The chain is built from TRBV19 and TRBJ1-5; 8 nucleotides match TRBD1. The germline gives CDR1 LNHDA, CDR2 SQIVND (reference sequence). CDR3 size: 15 residues. Trimming cost V 6 bases and J 4 bases; bases outside gene matches: 8. The CDR3 DNA, read in part, is TGTGCCAGTAGCCGGACAGGGAAGAGTAATCAGCCC. Its translation: CASSRTGKSNQP. The complete CDR3 reads CASSRTGKSNQPQHF.

Turning to this clone: Sequencing ends 3 residues short of the CDR3 end; the germline J gene provides the rest. The chain employs TRBV18 and TRBJ1-2, with 7 bases aligning to TRBD1. The length of the CDR3 is 15 residues. The germline V gene has CDR1 KGHSH and CDR2 LQKENI. The trim removed 4 bases at V and 2 bases at J, leaving 7 bases unmatched. The CDR3 bases that were read are TGTGCCAGCTCACTCGAGGAGACAGGGAACTATGGC. Translated, it gives CASSLEETGNYG. The CDR3 in full is CASSLEETGNYGYTF.

Many counts were recorded for this clone. With the read ending 3 residues before the CDR3 end, the germline J gene is used to fill in that end. The rearrangement uses TRBV2 and TRBJ1-1, with D possibly being TRBD1 (6 bases). Germline CDR1 and CDR2: SNHLY and FYNNEI. With 4 bases removed from V and 0 bases from J, the gap between germline ends came to 9 bases. This CDR3 has 14 amino acids. The DNA read from the CDR3 is TGTGCCAGCAGTGTTGCAGGGGTGAACACTGAA. Its protein is CASSVAGVNTE. The full CDR3 sequence reads CASSVAGVNTEAFF.

This clone was observed a handful of times. The CDR3 goes on 3 residues after the read ends, and that part is filled in from the germline J gene. V is TRBV19 and J is TRBJ2-5; the D is unclear. Germline CDR1 reads LNHDA; CDR2 reads SQIVND (reference sequence). The CDR3 contains 13 residues. Deletions cut 1 base from V and 4 bases from J, with 7 bases between. The CDR3 bases that were read are TGTGCCAGTAGTATAGCCCAATTAGAGACC. This codes for CASSIAQLET. The CDR3, in full, reads CASSIAQLETQYF.

This clone has just a few counts. The sequenced part of the CDR3 DNA is TGCGCCAGCAGCTATAGCGGGATCTTCTACGAG. It codes for CASSYSGIFYE. The full-length CDR3 reads as CASSYSGIFYEQYF. The chain uses TRBV5-1 and TRBJ2-7; 8 nucleotides match TRBD2. Read data end 3 residues before the CDR3 end; the end is taken from the germline J gene. CDR1 and CDR2 (germline): SGHRS, YFSETQ. The CDR3 contains 14 residues. V lost 3 bases and J lost 3; bases outside the gene matches: 5.

As concerns this clone: Read sequence stops 3 residues before the CDR3 end, and the germline J gene provides the missing end. J is TRBJ1-3 and V is TRBV6-1, with D possibly matching TRBD1 (6 bases). Germline V gene lookup returns CDR1 MNHNS and CDR2 SASEGT. Trimming took 3 bases from V and 3 from J, leaving 9 bases between them. There are 14 residues in the CDR3. CDR3 amino acids: CASSDTGYGNTIYF. CDR3 DNA, as far as it was read: TGTGCCAGCAGTGATACAGGGTATGGAAACACC.

The covered CDR3 bases are TGTGCCAGTACCCTTAGGGGGGGGACAGGGGGATACAATGAG. Translation: CASTLRGGTGGYNE. The CDR3 as a whole reads CASTLRGGTGGYNEQFF. The V gene is TRBV19, the J gene TRBJ2-1; TRBD1 matches 11 bases. Coverage ceases 3 residues before the CDR3 finishes, and the germline J gene fills in the end. The V gene's germline CDR1 is LNHDA and CDR2 SQIVND (reference sequence). V shed 7 bases, J shed 4 bases, and the junction held 12 bases outside the gene matches. This CDR3 has 17 amino acids.

This clone was picked up a small number of times. The sequenced CDR3 bases are TGTGCCAGCAGCCCCGGAGGCGGAAAAACCTACGAG. Its translation: CASSPGGGKTYE. The full CDR3 is CASSPGGGKTYEQYF. The chain combines TRBV7-6 with TRBJ2-7; D is perhaps TRBD2 (5 bases). The DNA ends 3 residues before the CDR3 does, and the rest of the CDR3 is filled in from the germline J gene. The V end lost 5 bases, the J end lost 2 bases, and 16 bases lay between the germline ends. CDR1 is SGHVS and CDR2 is FNYEAQ in the germline V gene. CDR3 length: 15 residues.

In its sample, this clone was seen a few times. The read ends 3 residues before the CDR3 terminus; that terminus is restored from the germline J gene. The rearrangement links TRBV2 to TRBJ2-7, with 14 bases that match TRBD2. Trimming cost V 11 bases and J 3 bases; bases outside gene matches: 3. Per germline, CDR1 SNHLY and CDR2 FYNNEI. The CDR3 spans 13 residues. CDR3 bases read: TGTGCCCGCGGGACTAGCGGGGGCTACGAG. This encodes CARGTSGGYE. In full, the CDR3 reads CARGTSGGYEQYF. The variable domain in full, completed from reference TRBV2 and TRBJ2-7, reads EPEVTQTPSHQVTQMGQEVILRCVPISNHLYFYWYRQILGQKVEFLVSFYNNEISEKSEIFDDQFSVERPDGSNFTLKIRSTKLEDSAMYFCARGTSGGYEQYFGPGTRLTVT.

This clone was recorded a few times. The observed sequence ends 3 residues before the CDR3 terminus, with the missing tail filled in from the germline J gene. This chain joins TRBV7-4 and TRBJ2-7, with 9 bases identical to TRBD1. Germline V lookup: CDR1 SGHVT, CDR2 SQSDAQ. After removal of 4 bases from V and 3 bases from J, the junction contained 7 bases not matched to a gene. This CDR3 has 15 residues. CDR3 bases read: TGTGCCAGCAGCTCCTACCGGGACAGGGACTACGAG. As protein: CASSSYRDRDYE. In full, the CDR3 is CASSSYRDRDYEQYF.

This clone has only a few counts. The chain's CDR3 is CASRHSGQANTEAFF. The covered CDR3 bases are TGTGCCAGCAGACATTCTGGACAGGCGAACACTGAA. The chain links TRBV7-9 to TRBJ1-1; 7 positions match TRBD1. The CDR3 is cut off 3 residues early in the read; its end comes from the germline J gene. Germline loops: CDR1 SEHNR, CDR2 FQNEAQ (reference sequence). This CDR3 contains 15 residues. Losses at the gene ends were 6 bases for V and 1 base for J; bases not matched to a gene: 8.

A remark on this clone: Read data end 3 residues before the CDR3 end; the end is taken from the germline J gene. The chain couples TRBV19 to TRBJ2-1; 8 bases match TRBD2. Germline lookup yields CDR1 LNHDA and CDR2 SQIVND (reference sequence). This CDR3 comprises 18 residues. J gave up 0 bases and V 4 bases, and 11 bases lay outside the gene matches. The part of the CDR3 DNA that was read is TGTGCCAGTAGTAGACTAGCGCCCACTTCAAGCTCCTACAATGAG. This gives the protein CASSRLAPTSSSYNE. The whole CDR3 reads CASSRLAPTSSSYNEQFF.

Turning to this clone: The CDR3 end falls 3 residues outside the read, so it is completed with the germline J gene. This chain connects TRBV6-4 to TRBJ2-1; 8 nucleotides agree with TRBD2. The CDR3 is 15 amino acids. CDR1 and CDR2 from the germline V gene are MRHNA and SNTAGT. V was clipped by 3 bases and J by 6 bases; unmatched bases: 7. The CDR3 reads CASSEISGTSNEQFF. The CDR3 DNA, read in part, is TGTGCCAGCAGTGAGATTAGCGGGACCTCCAATGAG.

This clone has just a few counts. The read stops 3 residues short of the end of the CDR3; the missing end is completed from the germline J gene. The chain employs TRBV7-2 and TRBJ2-7, with D maybe TRBD2 (5 bases). The CDR3 has 15 amino acids. The V end lost 3 bases, the J end lost 4 bases, and 16 bases lay between the germline ends. In germline, CDR1 is SGHTA, CDR2 FQGNSA. The covered CDR3 bases are TGTGCCAGCAGCTTGGGGTCCGGGGAGAGGTACGAG. It yields the protein CASSLGSGERYE. The whole CDR3 reads CASSLGSGERYEQYF.

This clone was counted at least ten times. Sequencing ends 3 residues short of the CDR3 end; the germline J gene provides the rest. V gene TRBV5-6 combines with J gene TRBJ2-7; unclear D gene. CDR3 length: 13 amino acids. The germline V gene has CDR1 SGHDT and CDR2 YYEEEE. Trimming shortened V by 0 bases and J by 3 bases, and 7 bases separated the two germline ends. This CDR3 reads CASSLGIDYEQYF. The CDR3 DNA, read in part, is TGTGCCAGCAGCTTGGGAATAGACTACGAG.

This clone was seen a few times. The read ends 3 residues before the CDR3 terminus; that terminus is restored from the germline J gene. The chain uses TRBV7-2 and TRBJ2-7; 10 bases fit TRBD1. V gave up 5 bases and J gave up 6 bases; unmatched junction bases: 4. CDR3 length: 13 amino acids. Germline V lookup: CDR1 SGHTA, CDR2 FQGNSA. The chain's CDR3 is CASSIWTGGEQYF. The DNA read from the CDR3 is TGTGCCAGCAGCATATGGACAGGGGGCGAG.

Concerning this clone itself: The CDR3 end lies 3 residues beyond the end of the read and is filled in from the germline J gene. This sequence joins TRBV19 and TRBJ2-1; 11 bases agree with TRBD1. J gave up 4 bases and V 3 bases, and 2 bases lay outside the gene matches. Germline values: CDR1 LNHDA, CDR2 SQIVND (reference sequence). The CDR3 consists of 15 residues. CDR3 DNA, as far as it was read: TGTGCCAGTAGTATCGGGACAGGGGGATACAATGAG. Translating gives CASSIGTGGYNE. The whole CDR3 sequence reads CASSIGTGGYNEQFF.

Only a few counts were recorded for this clone. The CDR3 is cut off 3 residues early in the read; its end comes from the germline J gene. V is TRBV7-9 and J is TRBJ1-3, with D unclear. Trimming stripped 5 bases from V and 2 bases from J, with 13 bases between. CDR1 is SEHNR, CDR2 FQNEAQ, per germline (reference sequence). The CDR3 consists of 15 residues. The CDR3 sequence: CASSQYTIPGNTIYF. CDR3 DNA, as far as it was read: TGTGCCAGCAGCCAATACACTATCCCTGGAAACACC.

This clone has only a few counts. The read is 3 residues too short to cover the CDR3 end, so that end is filled in from the germline J gene. The chain is built from TRBV11-3 and TRBJ2-2, with 11 positions matching TRBD2. The CDR3 has 15 amino acids. Per the germline V gene, CDR1 is SGHNT and CDR2 is YENEEA. V trimming: 5 bases; J trimming: 3 bases; junction bases outside the gene matches: 2. The CDR3 sequence is CASSATSGDTGELFF. CDR3 bases read: TGTGCCAGCAGCGCGACTAGCGGGGACACCGGGGAG.

The table lists this clone with a few counts. The read ends 3 residues early relative to the CDR3; the germline J gene fills the gap. The chain is built from TRBV19 and TRBJ2-1; TRBD1 matches at 7 bases. The CDR3 covers 14 residues. The germline CDR1 and CDR2 sequences are LNHDA and SQIVND (reference sequence). With 0 bases clipped from V and 7 bases from J, the junction kept 3 bases outside the gene matches. The CDR3 here is CASSIEHRGNEQFF. CDR3 DNA, as far as it was read: TGTGCCAGTAGTATAGAGCACAGGGGAAATGAG.

Concerning this clone itself: The read terminates 3 residues before the CDR3 end, so the remaining end is supplied by the germline J gene. The V gene is TRBV30, the J gene TRBJ1-6, with a possible D match to TRBD1 (5 bases). V lost 7 bases to trimming and J lost 6 bases, with 19 bases between them. Germline CDR1 is GTSNPN and CDR2 is SVGIG (reference sequence). The CDR3 has 15 residues. CDR3 DNA (partial): TGTGCCTACGACTATGGGACTACGATTAATTCACCC. It encodes CAYDYGTTINSP. The whole CDR3 sequence is CAYDYGTTINSPLHF.